A single sample gave rise to the 27 T cell receptor beta chains below, sequenced in a study of blood T cell repertoires in COVID-19. Assay used: immunoSEQ multiplex PCR; TCRdb lists only in-frame clones, some missing. In the table there are around 130,000 clones, 85% to 90% of which are singletons. The sample was peripheral blood. The origin of the receptors is a human donor in a cohort sampled during active COVID-19.

The rearrangement joins TRBV5-6 to TRBJ1-4; 9 nucleotides line up with TRBD1. CDR1 and CDR2 from the germline V gene are SGHDT and YYEEEE. Trimming at V came to 4 bases and at J to 7 bases, leaving 5 bases not matched to a gene. The CDR3 has 14 residues. Written as DNA, the CDR3 is TGTGCCAGCAGCCCGTGGGACAGGGTTGAAAAACTGTTTTTT. It codes for CASSPWDRVEKLFF.

This rearrangement joins TRBV6-2 or TRBV6-3 to TRBJ1-6, with D possibly being TRBD1 (5 bases). The CDR3 has 12 amino acids. Germline loops: CDR1 MNHEY, CDR2 SVGEGT. V lost 4 bases to trimming and J lost 8 bases, with 6 bases between them. This CDR3 reads CASSFRDSPLHF. The CDR3 region has the DNA TGTGCCAGCAGTTTCAGGGATTCACCCCTCCACTTT.

This chain connects TRBV9 to TRBJ2-1; TRBD1 aligns across 9 bases. Germline assignment: CDR1 SGDLS and CDR2 YYNGEE. CDR3 length: 17 residues. V gave up 1 base and J gave up 0 bases; unmatched junction bases: 5. In DNA, the CDR3 is TGTGCCAGCAGCGTACCCAAGACAGGGGGCTCCTACAATGAGCAGTTCTTC. Translation: CASSVPKTGGSYNEQFF.

This clone was observed a handful of times. The chain recombines TRBV7-2 with TRBJ2-1, with 7 bases identical to TRBD2. The length of the CDR3 is 14 residues. The V segment lost 5 bases and the J segment 9 bases; nucleotides outside the gene matches: 10. The germline gives CDR1 SGHTA, CDR2 FQGNSA. The DNA for the CDR3 is TGTGCCAGCAGCACGCCGGGACTACGGGGTGAGCAGTTCTTC. Translation gives CASSTPGLRGEQFF.

This chain connects TRBV16 to TRBJ2-3; D is unresolved. V shed 4 bases and J shed 5 bases, with 7 bases lying between them. The CDR3 is made up of 12 amino acids. Looked up from germline, CDR1 is KGHSY and CDR2 is FQNENV. This chain's CDR3 is CASSRSGDTQYF. DNA of the CDR3: TGTGCCAGCAGCCGGTCGGGAGATACGCAGTATTTT.

The chain uses TRBV28 and TRBJ1-2, with 8 nucleotides matching TRBD1. In germline, CDR1 is MDHEN, CDR2 SYDVKM. Trimming removed 4 bases from V and 4 bases from J; junction bases left unmatched: 8. The CDR3 totals 15 residues. In DNA, the CDR3 is TGTGCCAGCAGTTCTGACAGGGGAATCGTCTATGGCTACACCTTC. Translating gives CASSSDRGIVYGYTF.

This clone was detected only a few times. J is TRBJ2-1 and V is TRBV11-2; 11 bases are a match to TRBD1. The CDR3 has 17 amino acids. Trimming took 1 base from V and 7 from J; bases not matched to a gene: 9. Germline lookup yields CDR1 SGHAT and CDR2 FQNNGV. CDR3 sequence (DNA): TGTGCCAGCAGCTTAGGTGGACAGGGGGCGCGTGGGAATGAGCAGTTCTTC. This sequence encodes CASSLGGQGARGNEQFF.

The chain links TRBV5-1 to TRBJ1-1; 7 bases are shared with TRBD1. The CDR3 sequence is 14 residues long. The V and J ends lost 0 bases and 7 bases, in that order; junction bases with no gene match: 6. CDR1 is SGHRS, CDR2 YFSETQ, per germline. In DNA, the CDR3 is TGCGCCAGCAGCTTGGGTATAGGGGGCCGTGAAGCTTTCTTT. It specifies CASSLGIGGREAFF. The full variable domain, with the rest looked up from reference TRBV5-1 and TRBJ1-1, is KAGVTQTPRYLIKTRGQQVTLSCSPISGHRSVSWYQQTPGQGLQFLFEYFSETQRNKGNFPGRFSGRQFSNSRSEMNVSTLELGDSALYLCASSLGIGGREAFFGQGTRLTVV.

The J gene is TRBJ2-7, the V gene TRBV9; 9 nucleotides agree with TRBD1. CDR1 and CDR2 (germline): SGDLS, YYNGEE. The CDR3 is 13 amino acids. V was pared by 4 bases and J by 4 bases, with 3 bases of the junction left unmatched. In nucleotides, the CDR3 is TGTGCCAGCAGCCAGGGACAGGGTTACGAGCAGTACTTC. This gives the protein CASSQGQGYEQYF.

The chain couples TRBV6-6 to TRBJ2-5; 7 nucleotides match TRBD1. This CDR3 region has 13 residues. Trimming took 5 bases from V and 1 from J; bases not matched to a gene: 1. CDR1 is MNHNY, CDR2 SVGAGI, per germline (reference sequence). This CDR3 is CASSGDSQETQYF. CDR3 DNA: TGTGCCAGCAGTGGGGACAGCCAAGAGACCCAGTACTTC.

For this clone: At one boundary the junction diverges from the germline segment, which might be a read error. This rearrangement joins TRBV6-5 to TRBJ2-2, with D possibly being TRBD1 (5 bases). The CDR3 is 12 residues long. CDR1 is MNHEY, CDR2 SVGAGI, per germline. The CDR3 sequence is CASTGNPGELFF. CDR3 in DNA: TGTGCCAGCACAGGGAACCCCGGGGAGCTGTTTTTT.

The chain is built from TRBV10-3 and TRBJ2-1; 12 positions agree with TRBD2. After removal of 3 bases from V and 4 bases from J, the junction contained 1 base not matched to a gene. The CDR3 has 15 residues. CDR1 and CDR2 from the germline V gene are ENHRY and SYGVKD. CDR3 DNA: TGTGCCATCAGTGATCTAGCGGGAGGGTACAATGAGCAGTTCTTC. It translates to CAISDLAGGYNEQFF.

The chain recombines TRBV9 with TRBJ2-2; 10 positions agree with TRBD2. Germline CDR1 is SGDLS and CDR2 is YYNGEE. The CDR3 totals 18 residues. With 0 bases clipped from V and 0 bases from J, the junction kept 5 bases outside the gene matches. The CDR3 spells CASSVGEREGPNTGELFF. In nucleotides, the CDR3 is TGTGCCAGCAGCGTAGGTGAGCGGGAGGGCCCGAACACCGGGGAGCTGTTTTTT. The full variable domain, its missing parts supplied by reference TRBV9 and TRBJ2-2, is DSGVTQTPKHLITATGQRVTLRCSPRSGDLSVYWYQQSLDQGLQFLIQYYNGEERAKGNILERFSAQQFPDLHSELNLSSLELGDSALYFCASSVGEREGPNTGELFFGEGSRLTVL.

The J gene is TRBJ2-1, the V gene TRBV7-3; possibly TRBD1 for D (6 bases). CDR1 is SGHTA and CDR2 is FQGTGA in the germline V gene. Trimming left V 0 bases short and J 7 bases short, with 16 bases between. This CDR3 has 16 residues. CDR3 sequence (DNA): TGTGCCAGCAGCTTAACGGCAGGGGCCTCCCAAAATGAGCAGTTCTTC. This codes for CASSLTAGASQNEQFF.

The chain recombines TRBV2 with TRBJ1-5, with 9 bases matching TRBD1. The ends lost 3 bases at V and 5 bases at J; junction bases unmatched: 2. The germline gives CDR1 SNHLY, CDR2 FYNNEI. The CDR3 spans 14 residues. The CDR3 coding sequence is TGTGCCAGCAGTGAGGACAGGGGTTATCAGCCCCAGCATTTT. Translation: CASSEDRGYQPQHF.

The CDR3 loop reads CASSIPGLGANVLTF. The CDR3, as DNA: TGTGCCAGTAGTATCCCAGGGCTAGGGGCCAACGTCCTGACTTTC. The gene calls are TRBV19 and TRBJ2-6, with a weak D call TRBD1 (5 bases). Germline-derived CDR1 and CDR2 are LNHDA and SQIVND (reference sequence). The CDR3 totals 15 residues. V lost 3 bases, J lost 4 bases, and 10 bases lay in between.

This chain uses TRBV7-2 with TRBJ2-1; 10 positions agree with TRBD2. CDR3 length: 18 residues. Germline CDR1 SGHTA, CDR2 FQGNSA. The V segment lost 4 bases and the J segment 6 bases; nucleotides outside the gene matches: 15. The CDR3 reads CASSSQVSGRARGNEQFF. The CDR3 DNA follows: TGTGCCAGCAGCTCACAAGTGAGCGGGAGGGCCCGGGGCAATGAGCAGTTCTTC.

The rearrangement links TRBV19 to TRBJ2-2; 9 bases are shared with TRBD2. From germline, CDR1 is LNHDA and CDR2 SQIVND (reference sequence). With 6 bases clipped from V and 8 bases from J, the junction kept 13 bases outside the gene matches. The CDR3 contains 16 residues. CDR3 amino acids: CASRRGASGAPGELFF. The DNA for the CDR3 is TGTGCCAGTAGAAGAGGGGCTAGCGGGGCACCGGGGGAGCTGTTTTTT.

The CDR3 DNA reads TGTGCCAGCAGCCTACAGGGACTATTGTACAATGAGCAGTTCTTC. It encodes CASSLQGLLYNEQFF. The chain carries TRBV14 and TRBJ2-1, with a possible D match to TRBD2 (7 bases). This CDR3 is built from 15 residues. Trimming stripped 4 bases from V and 4 bases from J, with 14 bases between. CDR1 and CDR2 from the germline V gene are SGHDN and FVKESK.

CDR3 in DNA: TGTGCCAGCAGCTTGGGAGACAGGGCAACTAATGAAAAACTGTTTTTT. As protein: CASSLGDRATNEKLFF. J is TRBJ1-4 and V is TRBV5-8; 7 bases fit TRBD1. After removal of 0 bases from V and 0 bases from J, the junction contained 2 bases not matched to a gene. The V gene's germline CDR1 is SGHTS and CDR2 YDEGEE. This CDR3 region has 16 residues.

The chain carries TRBV11-2 and TRBJ1-2; D remains ambiguous. Trimming removed 5 bases at V and 3 bases at J, with 10 bases between. In germline, CDR1 is SGHAT, CDR2 FQNNGV. The CDR3 is 13 residues long. The CDR3 DNA is TGTGCCAGCAGCCCCGGGAGCGACTATGGCTACACCTTC. It specifies CASSPGSDYGYTF.

This clone was observed once. The chain links TRBV19 to TRBJ1-4; D might be TRBD1 (6 bases). V lost 4 bases and J lost 0, with 9 bases in between. Germline CDR1 and CDR2: LNHDA and SQIVND (reference sequence). The CDR3 is made up of 15 amino acids. In DNA, the CDR3 is TGTGCCAGTAGTAACCACAGGGCAACTAATGAAAAACTGTTTTTT. It yields the protein CASSNHRATNEKLFF.

The chain links TRBV2 to TRBJ1-5, with 8 bases lining up with TRBD1. With V trimmed by 5 bases and J by 7 bases, 4 bases remained unmatched. The CDR3 totals 13 residues. The germline V gene encodes CDR1 SNHLY and CDR2 FYNNEI. The CDR3 sequence: CASSQGAAQPQHF. The CDR3 DNA reads TGTGCCAGCAGTCAGGGGGCTGCGCAGCCCCAGCATTTT.

This clone was found once. The CDR3 spells CASSGPGTGDYNEKLFF. In DNA, the CDR3 is TGTGCCAGCAGCGGCCCAGGGACAGGGGACTATAATGAAAAACTGTTTTTT. The chain couples TRBV28 to TRBJ1-4; 10 bases align to TRBD1. Germline values: CDR1 MDHEN, CDR2 SYDVKM. The CDR3 spans 17 residues. J gave up 4 bases and V 6 bases, and 11 bases lay outside the gene matches.

A remark on this clone: One end of the junction varies from germline; a read error may be responsible. This chain links TRBV10-3 with TRBJ2-1; 9 bases match TRBD2. The V gene's germline CDR1 is ENHRY and CDR2 SYGVKD. The CDR3 extends over 17 amino acids. CDR3 protein: CAITESPLTSGTNEQFF. The CDR3 DNA follows: TGTGCCATCACTGAGTCCCCCCTGACTAGCGGCACCAATGAGCAGTTCTTC.

This chain links TRBV7-9 with TRBJ1-1; maybe TRBD1 (6 bases). Trimming cost V 1 base and J 1 base, with 16 bases left between them. This CDR3 contains 17 residues. Looked up from germline, CDR1 is SEHNR and CDR2 is FQNEAQ (reference sequence). DNA for the CDR3: TGTGCCAGCAGCTTAGGGGGGCAGGGCTGGGAGAACACTGAAGCTTTCTTT. Translation: CASSLGGQGWENTEAFF.

The rearrangement links TRBV21-1 to TRBJ1-4. TRBV21-1 is flagged as a pseudogene. The length of the CDR3 is 14 residues. The CDR3 is CASSNSAGGEKLFF. CDR3 bases: TGTGCCAGCAGCAATAGTGCGGGGGGGGAAAAACTGTTTTTT.